The 10 T cell receptor beta chains below come from one sample, sequenced in a study of T cell responses to AZD1222 COVID-19 vaccine. The protocol was immunoSEQ multiplex PCR, while the TCRdb copy is restricted to in-frame clones and leaves out a portion. The sample has tens of thousands of clones, roughly 90% seen once. This material consisted of peripheral blood, taken on day 0 of AZD1222 vaccination. These receptors were obtained from an adult in good health.

The chain joins TRBV2 to TRBJ2-4; 11 bases agree with TRBD2. Germline loops: CDR1 SNHLY, CDR2 FYNNEI. The CDR3 consists of 17 residues. Trimming cost V 3 bases and J 1 base; bases outside gene matches: 5. CDR3 nucleotides: TGTGCCAGCAGTGATAGACTAGCGGGAAAGGCCAAAAACATTCAGTACTTC. It codes for CASSDRLAGKAKNIQYF. The entire variable domain, with the rest obtained from reference TRBV2 and TRBJ2-4, is as follows: EPEVTQTPSHQVTQMGQEVILRCVPISNHLYFYWYRQILGQKVEFLVSFYNNEISEKSEIFDDQFSVERPDGSNFTLKIRSTKLEDSAMYFCASSDRLAGKAKNIQYFGAGTRLSVL.

The V call is TRBV10-3, the J call TRBJ2-5; TRBD1 aligns across 9 bases. Germline V gene lookup returns CDR1 ENHRY and CDR2 SYGVKD. The CDR3 is made up of 15 amino acids. J lost 5 bases, V lost 8 bases, and 12 bases had no gene match. CDR3 amino acids: CAIAPGQGIEETQYF. CDR3 nucleotides: TGTGCCATCGCCCCGGGACAGGGAATCGAGGAGACCCAGTACTTC.

The chain carries TRBV19 and TRBJ1-1; D call uncertain. The CDR3 extends over 14 amino acids. The germline V and J ends were trimmed by 3 bases and 3 bases, with 11 bases remaining between them. CDR1 is LNHDA, CDR2 SQIVND, per germline (reference sequence). In DNA form, the CDR3 reads TGTGCCAGTAGTATTAGGGTTTCGGACACTGAAGCTTTCTTT. This codes for CASSIRVSDTEAFF.

The chain uses TRBV7-9 and TRBJ2-7; D not certain. Between the trimmed V and J ends, which lost 1 base and 5 bases, there was a span of 6 bases. The CDR3 length is 12 residues. Germline V CDR1 and CDR2: SEHNR, FQNEAQ (reference sequence). The CDR3 spells CASSLDQNEQYF. The CDR3 nucleotides read TGTGCCAGCAGCTTAGACCAAAACGAGCAGTACTTC.

The chain has TRBV15 and TRBJ2-1, with 7 bases lining up with TRBD1. The CDR3 runs 18 residues. Trimming at V came to 0 bases and at J to 8 bases, leaving 16 bases not matched to a gene. Germline V gene lookup returns CDR1 LNHNV and CDR2 YYDKDF (reference sequence). The CDR3 sequence is CATSRESRGRGPLDEQFF. In nucleotides, the CDR3 is TGTGCCACCAGCAGAGAGTCTAGGGGGCGCGGACCCCTCGATGAGCAGTTCTTC.

The V and J genes are TRBV2 and TRBJ1-5; 8 bases match TRBD1. Germline V gene data show CDR1 as SNHLY and CDR2 as FYNNEI. The CDR3 loop spans 13 amino acids. V was clipped by 8 bases and J by 7 bases; unmatched bases: 7. As DNA, the CDR3 is TGTGCCAGCCAAGACAGGGGAAAACAGCCCCAGCATTTT. Its protein is CASQDRGKQPQHF.

The chain combines TRBV28 with TRBJ1-5, with TRBD1 matching 10 bases. This CDR3 is built from 15 residues. The ends lost 6 bases at V and 4 bases at J; junction bases unmatched: 6. Germline V CDR1 and CDR2: MDHEN, SYDVKM. The CDR3 nucleotides read TGTGCCAGCAGCCCCGGGACAGGGGATAATCAGCCCCAGCATTTT. It codes for CASSPGTGDNQPQHF. The full variable domain, rest sourced from reference TRBV28 and TRBJ1-5, is DVKVTQSSRYLVKRTGEKVFLECVQDMDHENMFWYRQDPGLGLRLIYFSYDVKMKEKGDIPEGYSVSREKKERFSLILESASTNQTSMYLCASSPGTGDNQPQHFGDGTRLSIL.

In DNA form, the CDR3 reads TGTGCCTGGAGTGTAGGGTCGGGAAACACTGAAGCTTTCTTT. Translating it yields CAWSVGSGNTEAFF. J is TRBJ1-1 and V is TRBV30; D ambiguous. The germline CDR1 and CDR2 sequences are GTSNPN and SVGIG (reference sequence). CDR3 length: 14 residues. V gave up 0 bases and J gave up 2 bases, with 10 bases separating them.

This clone was seen only a few times. The chain recombines TRBV5-4 with TRBJ2-7, with a possible D match to TRBD2 (6 bases). There are 16 residues in the CDR3. Trimming cost V 1 base and J 3 bases, with 17 bases left between them. Looked up from germline, CDR1 is SGHNT and CDR2 is YYREEE (reference sequence). The CDR3 loop is CASSLPTPGAHYEQYF. CDR3 coding DNA: TGTGCCAGCAGCTTGCCCACCCCGGGAGCGCACTACGAGCAGTACTTC.

The rearrangement uses TRBV9 and TRBJ1-1, with D unresolved. Trimming took 3 bases from V and 1 from J, leaving 10 bases between them. The CDR3 is 14 amino acids. Germline V CDR1 and CDR2: SGDLS, YYNGEE. This chain's CDR3 is CASSAIQTNTEAFF. The DNA of the CDR3 is TGTGCCAGCAGCGCAATACAAACGAACACTGAAGCTTTCTTT.